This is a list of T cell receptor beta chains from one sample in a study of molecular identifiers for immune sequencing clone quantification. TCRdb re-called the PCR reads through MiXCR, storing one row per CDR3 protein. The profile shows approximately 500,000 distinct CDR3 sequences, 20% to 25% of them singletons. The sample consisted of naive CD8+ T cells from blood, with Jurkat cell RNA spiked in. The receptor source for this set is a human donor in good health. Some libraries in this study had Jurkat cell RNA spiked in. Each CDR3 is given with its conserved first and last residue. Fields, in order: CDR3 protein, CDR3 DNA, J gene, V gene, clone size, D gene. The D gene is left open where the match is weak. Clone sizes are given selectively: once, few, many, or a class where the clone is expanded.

CDR3aa: CASSDLLGLAGDTGEMFF
CDR3nt: TGTGCCAGCAGTGACCTCCTCGGGCTAGCGGGAGACACCGGGGAGATGTTTTTT
j_gene: TRBJ2-2
v_gene: TRBV6-1
abundance: .
d_gene: TRBD2

CDR3aa: CASSFLRQGAGTEAFF
CDR3nt: TGTGCCAGCAGTTTTCTTAGACAGGGGGCAGGCACTGAAGCTTTCTTT
j_gene: TRBJ1-1
v_gene: TRBV6-2/TRBV6-3
abundance: few
d_gene: TRBD1

CDR3aa: CAGSEVLAINYEQYF
CDR3nt: TGTGCCGGCAGTGAAGTGCTAGCGATCAACTACGAGCAGTACTTC
j_gene: TRBJ2-7
v_gene: TRBV2
abundance: .
d_gene: .

CDR3aa: CATSGDRDPTEAFF
CDR3nt: TGTGCCACCAGTGGGGACAGGGATCCCACTGAAGCTTTCTTT
j_gene: TRBJ1-1
v_gene: TRBV24-1
abundance: .
d_gene: TRBD1

CDR3aa: CSARDGQSYEQYF
CDR3nt: TGCAGTGCTAGAGACGGACAGTCCTACGAGCAGTACTTC
j_gene: TRBJ2-7
v_gene: TRBV20-1
abundance: many
d_gene: .

CDR3aa: CASRARDSYYEQYF
CDR3nt: TGTGCCAGCAGAGCTCGCGACAGCTACTACGAGCAGTACTTC
j_gene: TRBJ2-7
v_gene: TRBV6-1
abundance: many
d_gene: .

CDR3aa: CASSHSDISCSYEQYF
CDR3nt: TGCGCCAGCAGTCATTCCGACATCTCCTGCTCCTACGAGCAGTACTTC
j_gene: TRBJ2-7
v_gene: TRBV23-1
abundance: .
d_gene: .

CDR3aa: CASSQSGTGETRGKLFF
CDR3nt: TGTGCCAGCAGCCAATCGGGGACTGGTGAAACGAGGGGAAAACTGTTTTTT
j_gene: TRBJ1-4
v_gene: TRBV3-1
abundance: few
d_gene: .

CDR3aa: CATAHNIGYTF
CDR3nt: TGTGCCACCGCACACAATATTGGCTACACCTTC
j_gene: TRBJ1-2
v_gene: TRBV12-3/TRBV12-4
abundance: few
d_gene: .

CDR3aa: CTALGGGNSYEQYF
CDR3nt: TGCACCGCTCTTGGGGGGGGCAACTCCTACGAGCAGTACTTC
j_gene: TRBJ2-7
v_gene: TRBV20-1
abundance: .
d_gene: .

CDR3aa: CSARQGFADTQYF
CDR3nt: TGCAGTGCTAGACAGGGTTTTGCAGATACGCAGTATTTT
j_gene: TRBJ2-3
v_gene: TRBV20-1
abundance: .
d_gene: .

CDR3aa: CASSLAPSGHTDTQYF
CDR3nt: TGTGCCAGCAGCTTAGCCCCTAGCGGCCACACAGATACGCAGTATTTT
j_gene: TRBJ2-3
v_gene: TRBV11-2
abundance: few
d_gene: TRBD2

CDR3aa: CASSLAQGARERLFF
CDR3nt: TGTGCCAGCAGCTTAGCACAGGGGGCTCGCGAAAGACTGTTTTTT
j_gene: TRBJ1-4
v_gene: TRBV7-9
abundance: .
d_gene: TRBD1

CDR3aa: CASSQDWVRLYEQYF
CDR3nt: TGTGCCAGCAGCCAAGATTGGGTCAGACTCTACGAGCAGTACTTC
j_gene: TRBJ2-7
v_gene: TRBV3-1
abundance: few
d_gene: .

CDR3aa: CSVEGQTTGELFF
CDR3nt: TGCAGCGTTGAGGGACAGACCACCGGGGAGCTGTTTTTT
j_gene: TRBJ2-2
v_gene: TRBV29-1
abundance: many
d_gene: TRBD1

CDR3aa: CASSQGSTYEQYF
CDR3nt: TGTGCCAGCAGCCAAGGGAGCACCTACGAGCAGTACTTC
j_gene: TRBJ2-7
v_gene: TRBV7-9
abundance: few
d_gene: .

CDR3aa: CASSLTDTTDTQYF
CDR3nt: TGTGCCAGCAGCTTGACAGATACCACAGATACGCAGTATTTT
j_gene: TRBJ2-3
v_gene: TRBV27
abundance: .
d_gene: .

CDR3aa: CASYSGSGETQYF
CDR3nt: TGTGCCAGCTATAGCGGGAGCGGGGAGACCCAGTACTTC
j_gene: TRBJ2-5
v_gene: TRBV5-8
abundance: .
d_gene: TRBD2

CDR3aa: CSARDRAEAYEQYF
CDR3nt: TGCAGTGCTAGAGATAGGGCAGAAGCCTACGAGCAGTACTTC
j_gene: TRBJ2-7
v_gene: TRBV20-1
abundance: few
d_gene: .

CDR3aa: CASSQRETGTGVNTEAFF
CDR3nt: TGTGCCAGCAGTCAACGAGAAACCGGGACAGGGGTGAACACTGAAGCTTTCTTT
j_gene: TRBJ1-1
v_gene: TRBV6-5
abundance: many
d_gene: TRBD1

CDR3aa: CASSPGTGHGLTQYF
CDR3nt: TGCGCCAGCAGCCCCGGGACAGGCCACGGATTGACCCAGTACTTC
j_gene: TRBJ2-5
v_gene: TRBV4-1
abundance: few
d_gene: TRBD1

CDR3aa: CASSLFSGTGLSGELFF
CDR3nt: TGTGCCAGCAGCTTATTTTCCGGGACAGGGCTTTCCGGGGAGCTGTTTTTT
j_gene: TRBJ2-2
v_gene: TRBV7-8
abundance: .
d_gene: TRBD1

CDR3aa: CASSDRGHEQYF
CDR3nt: TGCGCCAGCAGCGACAGGGGCCACGAGCAGTACTTC
j_gene: TRBJ2-7
v_gene: TRBV5-1
abundance: many
d_gene: TRBD1

CDR3aa: CSVGPFAENTEAFF
CDR3nt: TGCAGCGTTGGACCCTTCGCAGAGAACACTGAAGCTTTCTTT
j_gene: TRBJ1-1
v_gene: TRBV29-1
abundance: many
d_gene: .

CDR3aa: CASSPEQGAPGELFF
CDR3nt: TGTGCCAGCAGTCCCGAACAGGGGGCCCCCGGGGAGCTGTTTTTT
j_gene: TRBJ2-2
v_gene: TRBV12-3/TRBV12-4
abundance: many
d_gene: TRBD1

CDR3aa: CARSPIGGYEQYF
CDR3nt: TGTGCCCGCAGCCCAATTGGAGGTTACGAGCAGTACTTC
j_gene: TRBJ2-7
v_gene: TRBV7-3
abundance: few
d_gene: .

CDR3aa: CASSSTGHSADTQYF
CDR3nt: TGCGCCAGCAGCTCTACAGGCCACAGCGCAGATACGCAGTATTTT
j_gene: TRBJ2-3
v_gene: TRBV4-3
abundance: .
d_gene: .

CDR3aa: CASSQDRGPSYEQYF
CDR3nt: TGCGCCAGCAGCCAAGACAGGGGTCCTAGTTACGAGCAGTACTTC
j_gene: TRBJ2-7
v_gene: TRBV4-1
abundance: .
d_gene: .

CDR3aa: CASSPTRGEPTNEKLFF
CDR3nt: TGTGCCAGCAGCCCCACCCGCGGGGAGCCAACTAATGAAAAACTGTTTTTT
j_gene: TRBJ1-4
v_gene: TRBV6-2/TRBV6-3
abundance: few
d_gene: .

CDR3aa: CASSLGGPGTKAFF
CDR3nt: TGTGCCAGCAGCTTAGGGGGGCCGGGGACTAAAGCTTTCTTT
j_gene: TRBJ1-1
v_gene: TRBV7-2
abundance: many
d_gene: .

CDR3aa: CASSFGREGNTEAFF
CDR3nt: TGTGCCAGCAGTTTCGGCCGGGAGGGGAACACTGAAGCTTTCTTT
j_gene: TRBJ1-1
v_gene: TRBV28
abundance: few
d_gene: .

CDR3aa: CASSPSDNQKEAFF
CDR3nt: TGTGCCAGCAGCCCTTCGGACAACCAAAAAGAAGCTTTCTTT
j_gene: TRBJ1-1
v_gene: TRBV7-9
abundance: few
d_gene: .

CDR3aa: CASSTGGLTEAFF
CDR3nt: TGTGCCAGTAGTACAGGGGGCCTGACTGAAGCTTTCTTT
j_gene: TRBJ1-1
v_gene: TRBV19
abundance: .
d_gene: TRBD1

CDR3aa: CASSRLTGRGREAFF
CDR3nt: TGTGCCAGCAGCCGCCTGACAGGGCGCGGGAGGGAAGCTTTCTTT
j_gene: TRBJ1-1
v_gene: TRBV6-5
abundance: many
d_gene: TRBD1

CDR3aa: CASSLTVGQGGYEQYF
CDR3nt: TGTGCCAGCAGCTTGACGGTCGGTCAGGGTGGCTACGAGCAGTACTTC
j_gene: TRBJ2-7
v_gene: TRBV7-8
abundance: .
d_gene: .

CDR3aa: CAWPGGPF
CDR3nt: TGTGCCTGGCCGGGGGGCCCTTTC
j_gene: TRBJ2-7
v_gene: TRBV30
abundance: many
d_gene: .

CDR3aa: CAWSYSSYNEQFF
CDR3nt: TGTGCCTGGAGTTATAGCTCCTACAATGAGCAGTTCTTC
j_gene: TRBJ2-1
v_gene: TRBV30
abundance: .
d_gene: .

CDR3aa: CASSHWNGVRRRPNYGYTF
CDR3nt: TGTGCCAGCAGCCATTGGAACGGGGTCCGACGGCGCCCTAACTATGGCTACACCTTC
j_gene: TRBJ1-2
v_gene: TRBV5-6
abundance: .
d_gene: .

CDR3aa: CSAKSGYTYNEQFF
CDR3nt: TGCAGTGCAAAGTCGGGGTACACCTACAATGAGCAGTTCTTC
j_gene: TRBJ2-1
v_gene: TRBV20-1
abundance: few
d_gene: .

CDR3aa: CASSHYLAGGTDTQYF
CDR3nt: TGTGCCAGCAGCCATTACCTAGCGGGAGGGACAGATACGCAGTATTTT
j_gene: TRBJ2-3
v_gene: TRBV3-1
abundance: .
d_gene: TRBD2

CDR3aa: CASTPAGELFF
CDR3nt: TGTGCCAGCACCCCCGCCGGGGAGCTGTTTTTT
j_gene: TRBJ2-2
v_gene: TRBV12-3/TRBV12-4
abundance: few
d_gene: .

CDR3aa: CASSADRSSYEQYF
CDR3nt: TGTGCCAGCAGCGCGGACAGGAGCTCCTACGAGCAGTACTTC
j_gene: TRBJ2-7
v_gene: TRBV5-5
abundance: many
d_gene: TRBD1

CDR3aa: CASSTTPQGAEAFF
CDR3nt: TGTGCCAGCAGTACCACACCACAGGGCGCTGAAGCTTTCTTT
j_gene: TRBJ1-1
v_gene: TRBV6-5
abundance: .
d_gene: .

CDR3aa: CASNANLASPDTQYF
CDR3nt: TGTGCCAGCAACGCGAACCTAGCGTCTCCAGATACGCAGTATTTT
j_gene: TRBJ2-3
v_gene: TRBV12-3/TRBV12-4
abundance: many
d_gene: .

CDR3aa: CASTLGQGAGEAFF
CDR3nt: TGTGCCAGCACCCTTGGACAGGGGGCGGGTGAAGCTTTCTTT
j_gene: TRBJ1-1
v_gene: TRBV7-9
abundance: many
d_gene: TRBD1